This TCR beta chain came from a study of blood T cell repertoires in COVID-19. Generated by immunoSEQ multiplex PCR, the TCRdb table keeps only in-frame clones and is missing some. The sample records approximately 290,000 clones, about four fifths being singletons. The germline V gene encodes CDR1 KGHSH and CDR2 LQKENI. The CDR3 consists of 14 residues. V lost 0 bases and J lost 5, with 10 bases in between. The receptor was derived from a person aged 65-85 years with COVID-19, enrolled during active disease. The sequenced sample was peripheral blood. This sequence joins TRBV18 and TRBJ2-5; TRBD2 is a possible D gene (5 bases). This CDR3 is CASSPPDSGETQYF. The CDR3 coding sequence is TGTGCCAGCTCACCACCAGACTCGGGGGAGACCCAGTACTTC.